The next 27 T cell receptor beta chains were all read from a single sample in a study of patients and donors after allogeneic stem cell transplantation. TCRdb recomputed calls from the RT-PCR reads with MiXCR, one row per CDR3 protein. The sample contains more than 150,000 distinct CDR3 sequences, roughly 40% of which appear only once. The sequenced sample consisted of blood, either unsorted or a sorted T cell fraction (not recorded which). Every receptor here comes from a human donor who was either an allogeneic HSCT recipient or a stem cell or donor lymphocyte infusion donor (not recorded which). It is not recorded whose cells these are; they may come from a transplant donor.

The genes are TRBV4-3 and TRBJ1-3, with 11 positions matching TRBD1. Germline V CDR1 and CDR2: LGHNA, YSLEER. The CDR3 has 17 residues. Trimming at V came to 5 bases and at J to 2 bases, leaving 8 bases not matched to a gene. In nucleotides, the CDR3 is TGCGCCAGCAGCGTGCATCCGGGACAGGGGGCTGGAAACACCATATATTTT. Amino acid sequence: CASSVHPGQGAGNTIYF.

This clonotype was picked up a small number of times. The CDR3 here is CAWSEGLTEAFF. The CDR3 DNA reads TGTGCCTGGAGCGAGGGCCTCACTGAAGCTTTCTTT. The chain couples TRBV30 to TRBJ1-1, with D hard to call. Germline CDR1 reads GTSNPN; CDR2 reads SVGIG (reference sequence). V gave up 3 bases and J gave up 4 bases, with 9 bases separating them. This CDR3 contains 12 residues.

This clonotype was observed a handful of times. This chain uses TRBV4-3 with TRBJ2-5; a possible D gene is TRBD2 (6 bases). Trimming removed 0 bases at V and 5 bases at J, with 13 bases between. CDR1 and CDR2 from the germline V gene are LGHNA and YSLEER. This CDR3 contains 15 residues. CDR3 protein: CASSQDGTGEETQYF. The CDR3 nucleotides are TGCGCCAGCAGCCAAGATGGTACGGGGGAGGAGACCCAGTACTTC.

The chain combines TRBV5-6 with TRBJ2-6; 7 nucleotides match TRBD1. The ends lost 6 bases at V and 0 bases at J; junction bases unmatched: 9. There are 17 residues in the CDR3. Germline lookup yields CDR1 SGHDT and CDR2 YYEEEE. The DNA of the CDR3 is TGTGCCAGCATACCCGTCGACAGGGCCTCTGGGGCCAACGTCCTGACTTTC. Protein product: CASIPVDRASGANVLTF.

V usage is TRBV19 and J usage is TRBJ1-2, with no clear D. V shed 2 bases and J shed 6 bases, with 10 bases lying between them. CDR1 is LNHDA, CDR2 SQIVND, per germline (reference sequence). CDR3 length equals 13 residues. The CDR3 sequence is CASSISPEDGYTF. The CDR3 nucleotides are TGTGCCAGTAGTATATCACCAGAGGATGGCTACACCTTC.

This chain connects TRBV4-1 to TRBJ2-5; D is undetermined. This CDR3 has 14 residues. CDR1 is MGHRA and CDR2 is YSYEKL in the germline V gene. Trimming took 4 bases from V and 5 from J, leaving 14 bases between them. CDR3 coding DNA: TGCGCCAGCAGCCCATATCTGGGGTTGGAGACCCAGTACTTC. This encodes CASSPYLGLETQYF.

The chain joins TRBV7-3 to TRBJ2-3, with 11 bases lining up with TRBD1. This CDR3 spans 16 amino acids. Germline V gene sequence: CDR1 SGHTA, CDR2 FQGTGA. Germline trimming cut 4 bases from V and 3 bases from J; bases unmatched to any gene: 6. CDR3 residues: CASSSPGTGGTDTQYF. The DNA for the CDR3 is TGTGCCAGCAGCTCCCCCGGGACAGGGGGGACAGATACGCAGTATTTT.

V is TRBV5-1 and J is TRBJ1-6, with no clear D. V dropped 5 bases and J dropped 0 bases, with 6 bases sitting between them. The CDR3 has 14 amino acids. CDR1 and CDR2 from the germline V gene are SGHRS and YFSETQ. CDR3 protein: CASRRDSYNSPLHF. The CDR3 nucleotides read TGCGCCAGCAGACGGGACTCCTATAATTCACCCCTCCACTTT.

This clonotype was detected ten times or more. As DNA, the CDR3 is TGTGCCAGCAGTTACGCGGACAGGGGAGACACTGAAGCTTTCTTT. This translates into CASSYADRGDTEAFF. The chain carries TRBV6-5 and TRBJ1-1; 9 bases are shared with TRBD1. Germline V lookup: CDR1 MNHEY, CDR2 SVGAGI. The CDR3 length is 15 residues. The trim removed 2 bases at V and 3 bases at J, leaving 4 bases unmatched.

This clonotype was picked up a small number of times. This chain links TRBV9 with TRBJ2-7; the match to TRBD2 covers 11 bases. Germline V CDR1 and CDR2: SGDLS, YYNGEE. Trimming cost V 3 bases and J 4 bases; bases outside gene matches: 3. The CDR3 runs 14 residues. The CDR3 bases are TGTGCCAGCAGCGCGGGACTAGCGGCGTACGAGCAGTACTTC. Encoded protein: CASSAGLAAYEQYF.

The rearrangement uses TRBV9 and TRBJ1-6, with a possible D match to TRBD1 (6 bases). Trimming removed 2 bases at V and 7 bases at J, with 13 bases between. CDR3 length: 15 residues. Germline V gene sequence: CDR1 SGDLS, CDR2 YYNGEE. The CDR3 protein is CASSVGGHPNSPLHF. DNA of the CDR3: TGTGCCAGCAGCGTGGGGGGGCACCCGAATTCACCCCTCCACTTT.

The chain is built from TRBV3-1 and TRBJ1-2; the D gene is possibly TRBD1 (6 bases). V shed 3 bases and J shed 6 bases, with 17 bases lying between them. Germline assignment: CDR1 LGHDT and CDR2 YNNKEL (reference sequence). The CDR3 has 15 residues. CDR3 sequence reads: CASSHLRTELNGYTF. The CDR3 DNA reads TGTGCCAGCAGCCACCTAAGGACAGAGCTTAATGGCTACACCTTC.

V is TRBV6-5 and J is TRBJ1-1, with D perhaps matching TRBD1 (6 bases). From germline, CDR1 is MNHEY and CDR2 SVGAGI. The CDR3 runs to 15 residues. V shed 5 bases and J shed 2 bases, with 15 bases lying between them. The CDR3 region is CASSAPRGGNTEAFF. For the CDR3, the DNA is TGTGCCAGCAGTGCCCCCAGGGGAGGCAACACTGAAGCTTTCTTT.

There are a few counts of this clonotype. The chain is built from TRBV5-6 and TRBJ2-5; the match to TRBD2 covers 7 bases. J gave up 4 bases and V 4 bases, and 4 bases lay outside the gene matches. The CDR3 contains 13 residues. CDR1 and CDR2 (germline): SGHDT, YYEEEE. CDR3 nucleotides: TGTGCCAGCAGCCTATGGACTAGAGAGACCCAGTACTTC. This sequence encodes CASSLWTRETQYF.

V and J are TRBV11-2 and TRBJ2-2; 8 bases match TRBD2. After removal of 4 bases from V and 3 bases from J, the junction contained 4 bases not matched to a gene. This CDR3 contains 15 residues. Germline CDR1 reads SGHAT; CDR2 reads FQNNGV. This CDR3 is CASSSGTRDTGELFF. Here the CDR3 DNA reads TGTGCCAGCAGCTCCGGGACTAGAGACACCGGGGAGCTGTTTTTT.

This clonotype was counted a single time. V usage is TRBV9 and J usage is TRBJ2-2; D possibly uses TRBD1 or TRBD2 (5 bases each). Germline V CDR1 and CDR2: SGDLS, YYNGEE. This CDR3 region has 14 residues. Trimming pared 4 bases from V and 7 bases from J, leaving 14 bases between. DNA of the CDR3: TGTGCCAGCAGCATCGGGACCGCGGGCGGGGAGCTGTTTTTT. The encoded protein is CASSIGTAGGELFF.

The chain recombines TRBV20-1 with TRBJ2-1; tentatively, D is TRBD1 or TRBD2 (5 bases each). The germline V gene encodes CDR1 DFQATT and CDR2 SNEGSKA (reference sequence). V lost 0 bases and J 0 bases, leaving 15 bases between the germline ends. The CDR3 runs to 17 residues. CDR3 bases: TGCAGTGCTAGAGACTTCTCCGGGACCAGCTCCTACAATGAGCAGTTCTTC. Protein sequence: CSARDFSGTSSYNEQFF.

Only a few counts were recorded for this clonotype. The chain carries TRBV28 and TRBJ2-1, with TRBD1 as a possible D gene (5 bases). The V gene lost 4 bases and the J gene lost 8 bases, with 18 bases spanning the gap. CDR1 and CDR2 (germline): MDHEN, SYDVKM. The length of the CDR3 is 15 residues. The CDR3 DNA reads as TGTGCCAGCAGTTCTCACTACCATCAGGGCTATGAGCAGTTCTTC. This sequence encodes CASSSHYHQGYEQFF.

The chain joins TRBV14 to TRBJ1-4; TRBD1 is a possible D gene (6 bases). With 5 bases removed from V and 6 bases from J, the gap between germline ends came to 16 bases. Germline CDR1 and CDR2: SGHDN and FVKESK. This CDR3 contains 15 residues. CDR3 in DNA: TGTGCCAGCAGCACCACAGGGTCTAGTTATGAAAAACTGTTTTTT. Translating it yields CASSTTGSSYEKLFF.

This clonotype was seen a handful of times. This chain joins TRBV29-1 and TRBJ2-7; no definite D call. Trimming took 1 base from V and 3 from J, leaving 10 bases between them. CDR3 size: 13 residues. CDR1 SQVTM and CDR2 ANQGSEA come from the germline V gene. The CDR3 here is CSVEVGRGYEQYF. The DNA of the CDR3 is TGCAGCGTTGAAGTAGGTCGTGGCTACGAGCAGTACTTC.

This clonotype was found a few times. The chain combines TRBV4-3 with TRBJ1-2; D unclear. V lost 1 base to trimming and J lost 3 bases, with 12 bases between them. Germline CDR1 and CDR2: LGHNA and YSLEER. The CDR3 covers 15 residues. CDR3 DNA: TGCGCCAGCAGCCAAGGAACGGCCGCATACTATGGCTACACCTTC. Amino acids: CASSQGTAAYYGYTF.

The chain has TRBV5-6 and TRBJ1-1, with D uncertain. The CDR3 runs to 14 residues. V was cut by 0 bases and J by 7 bases, with 13 bases left in between. Germline CDR1 SGHDT, CDR2 YYEEEE. CDR3 bases: TGTGCCAGCAGCTTGGGGCCGGCCGGTCGTGAAGCTTTCTTT. This translates into CASSLGPAGREAFF.

This sequence joins TRBV7-8 and TRBJ1-2; TRBD1 might be the D (5 bases). The CDR3 is 14 amino acids. V was trimmed by 4 bases and J by 12 bases, leaving 21 bases between them. Germline V lookup: CDR1 SGHVS, CDR2 FQNEAQ. The CDR3 region is CASSSARGGPEDTF. The CDR3 DNA reads as TGTGCCAGCAGCTCCGCGCGGGGGGGACCCGAGGACACCTTC.

J is TRBJ2-3 and V is TRBV2; no clear D. In germline, CDR1 is SNHLY, CDR2 FYNNEI. V lost 1 base and J lost 2, with 10 bases in between. CDR3 length: 15 residues. CDR3 bases: TGTGCCAGCAGTGAAGGGCAGGCCCCCACAGATACGCAGTATTTT. This sequence encodes CASSEGQAPTDTQYF.

This clonotype was observed a few times. The V and J genes are TRBV18 and TRBJ1-3, with TRBD1 matching over 8 bases. The CDR3 runs to 14 residues. Germline CDR1 KGHSH, CDR2 LQKENI. Trimming cost V 3 bases and J 3 bases; bases outside gene matches: 1. Here the CDR3 DNA reads TGTGCCAGCTCACCGACAGGGGATGGAAACACCATATATTTT. It yields the protein CASSPTGDGNTIYF.

This clonotype was counted ten times or more. CDR3 sequence reads: CASSLGTGGNQPQHF. Here the CDR3 DNA reads TGCGCCAGCAGCTTAGGGACAGGCGGCAATCAGCCCCAGCATTTT. This sequence joins TRBV5-1 and TRBJ1-5; 8 bases line up with TRBD1. Per the germline V gene, CDR1 is SGHRS and CDR2 is YFSETQ. V lost 2 bases and J lost 2; bases outside the gene matches: 3. The CDR3 is 15 residues long.

The rearrangement joins TRBV20-1 to TRBJ1-3; D uncertain. CDR3 length equals 12 residues. Germline values: CDR1 DFQATT, CDR2 SNEGSKA (reference sequence). Deletions cut 3 bases from V and 4 bases from J, with 7 bases between. CDR3 sequence: CSASDPGNTIYF. In DNA form, the CDR3 reads TGCAGTGCTAGTGACCCCGGAAACACCATATATTTT.